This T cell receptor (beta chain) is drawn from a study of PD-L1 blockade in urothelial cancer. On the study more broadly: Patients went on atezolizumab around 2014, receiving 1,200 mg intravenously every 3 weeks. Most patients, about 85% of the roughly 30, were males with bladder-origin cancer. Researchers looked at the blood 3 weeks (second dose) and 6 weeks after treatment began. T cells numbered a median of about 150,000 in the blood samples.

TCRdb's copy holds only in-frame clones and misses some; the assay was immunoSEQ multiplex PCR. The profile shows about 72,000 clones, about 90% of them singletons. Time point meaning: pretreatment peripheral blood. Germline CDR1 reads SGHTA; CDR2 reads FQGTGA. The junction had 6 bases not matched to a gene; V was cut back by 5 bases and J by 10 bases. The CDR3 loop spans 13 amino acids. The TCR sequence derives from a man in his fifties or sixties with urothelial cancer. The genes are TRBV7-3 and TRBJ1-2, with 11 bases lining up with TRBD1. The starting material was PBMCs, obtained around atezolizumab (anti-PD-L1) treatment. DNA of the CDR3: TGTGCCAGCAGCCCTGGGACAGGGGGTGCCTACACCTTC. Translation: CASSPGTGGAYTF.